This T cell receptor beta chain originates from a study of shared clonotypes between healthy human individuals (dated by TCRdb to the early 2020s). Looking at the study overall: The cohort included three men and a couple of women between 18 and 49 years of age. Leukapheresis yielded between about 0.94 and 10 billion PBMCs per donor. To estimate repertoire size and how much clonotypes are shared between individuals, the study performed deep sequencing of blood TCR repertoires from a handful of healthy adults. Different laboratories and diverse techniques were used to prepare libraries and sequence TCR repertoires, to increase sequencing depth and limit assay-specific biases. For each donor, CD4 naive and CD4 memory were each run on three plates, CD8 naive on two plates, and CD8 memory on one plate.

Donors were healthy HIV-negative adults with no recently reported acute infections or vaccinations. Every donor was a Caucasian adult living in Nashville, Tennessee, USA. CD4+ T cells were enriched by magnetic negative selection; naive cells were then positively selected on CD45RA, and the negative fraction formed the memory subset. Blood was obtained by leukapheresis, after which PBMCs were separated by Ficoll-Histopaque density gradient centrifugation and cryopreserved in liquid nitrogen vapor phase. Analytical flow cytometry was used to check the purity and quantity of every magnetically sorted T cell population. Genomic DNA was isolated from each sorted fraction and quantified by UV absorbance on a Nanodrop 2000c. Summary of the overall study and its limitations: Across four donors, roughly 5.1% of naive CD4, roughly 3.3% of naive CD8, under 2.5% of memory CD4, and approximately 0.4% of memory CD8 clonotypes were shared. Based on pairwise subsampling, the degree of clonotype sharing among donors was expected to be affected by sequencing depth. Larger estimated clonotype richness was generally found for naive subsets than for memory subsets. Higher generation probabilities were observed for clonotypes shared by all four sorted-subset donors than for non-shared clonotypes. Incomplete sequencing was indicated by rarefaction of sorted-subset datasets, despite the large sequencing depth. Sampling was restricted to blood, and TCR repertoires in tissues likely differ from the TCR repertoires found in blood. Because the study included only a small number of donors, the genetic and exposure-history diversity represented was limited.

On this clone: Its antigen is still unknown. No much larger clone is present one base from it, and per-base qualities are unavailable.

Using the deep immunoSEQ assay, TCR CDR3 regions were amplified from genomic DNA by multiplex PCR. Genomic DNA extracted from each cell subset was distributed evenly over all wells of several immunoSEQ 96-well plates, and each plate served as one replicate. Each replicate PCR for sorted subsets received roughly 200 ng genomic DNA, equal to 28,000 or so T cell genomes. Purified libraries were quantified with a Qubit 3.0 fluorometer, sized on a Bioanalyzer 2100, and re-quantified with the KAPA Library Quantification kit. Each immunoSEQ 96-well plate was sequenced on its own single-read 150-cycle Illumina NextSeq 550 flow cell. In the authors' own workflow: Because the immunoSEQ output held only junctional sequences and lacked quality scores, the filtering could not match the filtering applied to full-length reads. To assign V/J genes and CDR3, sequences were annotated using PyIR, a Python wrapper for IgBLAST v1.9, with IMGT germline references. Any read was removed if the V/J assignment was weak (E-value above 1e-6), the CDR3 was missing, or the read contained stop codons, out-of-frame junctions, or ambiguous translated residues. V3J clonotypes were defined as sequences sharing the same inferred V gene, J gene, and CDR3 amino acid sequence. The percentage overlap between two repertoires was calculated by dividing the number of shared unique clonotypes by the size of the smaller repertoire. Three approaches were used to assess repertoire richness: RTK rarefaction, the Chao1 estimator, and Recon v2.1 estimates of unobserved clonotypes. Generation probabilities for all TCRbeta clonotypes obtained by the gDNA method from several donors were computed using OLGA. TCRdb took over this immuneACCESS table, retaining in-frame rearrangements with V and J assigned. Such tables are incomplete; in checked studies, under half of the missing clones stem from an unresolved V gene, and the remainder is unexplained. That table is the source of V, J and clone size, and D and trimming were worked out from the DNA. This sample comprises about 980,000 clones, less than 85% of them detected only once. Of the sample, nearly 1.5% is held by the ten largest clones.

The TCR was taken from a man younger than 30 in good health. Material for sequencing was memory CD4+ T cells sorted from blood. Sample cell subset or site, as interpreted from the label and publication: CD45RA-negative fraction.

The CDR3 amino acid sequence is: CASSLERLSVSGGPGANVLTF. The DNA sequence is as follows: TGCGCCAGCAGCTTGGAGCGCTTGTCTGTATCCGGAGGGCCTGGGGCCAACGTCCTGACTTTC. The chain is made from TRBV5-1 and TRBJ2-6; the D gene is perhaps TRBD2, from 6 matching bases. The CDR3 holds 21 amino acids from the cysteine to the phenylalanine. Here the CDR3 DNA is all that survives: 63 bases in frame from base 1. The V and J ends are trimmed by 0 bases and 2 bases, leaving 24 bases between them. CDR1 and CDR2, looked up from the germline V gene, are SGHRS and YFSETQ.